The 30 T cell receptor beta chains below were found in one sample sequenced in a study of read filtering for tumor transcriptome and immune sequencing. From about 400 ng of RNA, a library with molecular barcoded alpha/delta and beta/gamma adaptors was made. TCRdb itself ran the reads through MiXCR, one entry per CDR3 protein. The data show about 58,000 distinct CDR3 sequences, 9% to 15% seen once. The specimen was a population of CD138-negative cells sorted from bone marrow. These receptor sequences come from a donor aged 40 or older with multiple myeloma.

This clonotype occurred many times. The gene calls are TRBV11-2 and TRBJ2-5; 7 bases match TRBD1. Germline V CDR1 and CDR2: SGHAT, FQNNGV. Trimming cost V 5 bases and J 2 bases; bases outside gene matches: 5. This CDR3 is built from 14 residues. CDR3: CASSPTGIQETQYF. The CDR3 DNA is TGTGCCAGCAGCCCGACAGGGATTCAAGAGACCCAGTACTTC.

This clonotype was seen repeatedly, ten times or more. V gene TRBV12-3 or TRBV12-4 combines with J gene TRBJ2-2; D perhaps matches TRBD1 (5 bases). CDR3 length: 15 residues. V lost 3 bases to trimming and J lost 8 bases, with 16 bases between them. CDR3 sequence: CASSFRQGRLGELFF. The CDR3 DNA is TGTGCCAGCAGTTTCCGCCAGGGTCGCTTAGGGGAGCTGTTTTTT.

The genes are TRBV5-1 and TRBJ2-3; maybe TRBD2 (6 bases). V shed 7 bases and J shed 4 bases, with 16 bases lying between them. The CDR3 is 14 residues long. Germline CDR1 reads SGHRS; CDR2 reads YFSETQ. The CDR3 loop is CASGRGGYSDTQYF. The DNA for the CDR3 is TGCGCCAGCGGCCGGGGAGGATACTCAGATACGCAGTATTTT.

This clonotype was seen many times. The chain uses TRBV24-1 and TRBJ2-6; the D is unclear. Germline loops: CDR1 KGHDR, CDR2 SFDVKD. The CDR3 sequence is 15 residues long. Deletions cut 1 base from V and 0 bases from J, with 3 bases between. CDR3 in amino acids: CATSDFTSGANVLTF. In nucleotides, the CDR3 is TGTGCCACCAGTGATTTTACCTCTGGGGCCAACGTCCTGACTTTC.

This clonotype was seen only a few times. A much larger clone differs by one base, so this may be a read error. The chain combines TRBV29-1 with TRBJ1-5, with D possibly TRBD1 on 5 matching bases. The CDR3 has 13 residues. The ends were cut back, 1 base at V and 7 bases at J, with 11 bases in the middle. Germline CDR1 SQVTM, CDR2 ANQGSEA. The CDR3 region has the DNA TGCAGCGTTGAAGGAGGGGTAGGGCAGCCCCAGCATTTT. Its translation: CSVEGGVGQPQHF.

At least ten counts were recorded for this clonotype. The chain has TRBV7-9 and TRBJ1-4; D may be TRBD1 (6 bases). V gave up 0 bases and J gave up 5 bases, with 7 bases separating them. The CDR3 totals 14 residues. Germline CDR1 reads SEHNR; CDR2 reads FQNEAQ (reference sequence). CDR3 coding DNA: TGTGCCAGCAGCTTAGCAGGACAGAATGAAAAACTGTTTTTT. It specifies CASSLAGQNEKLFF.

This clonotype was detected ten times or more. The J gene is TRBJ2-7, the V gene TRBV7-2, with TRBD2 matching over 7 bases. The V segment lost 1 base and the J segment 2 bases; nucleotides outside the gene matches: 5. This CDR3 comprises 15 residues. CDR1 and CDR2 (germline): SGHTA, FQGNSA. The CDR3 nucleotides read TGTGCCAGCAGCTTAGGAGCCGGGACTACCTACGAGCAGTACTTC. Its translation: CASSLGAGTTYEQYF.

About this clonotype: A clone one base away is much larger, so this may be a read error. It is likely a read error, because the conserved phenylalanine at the end of the CDR3 is missing. The CDR3 sequence: CASSWTGTAGNTIYS. Here the CDR3 DNA reads TGTGCCAGCAGCTGGACCGGGACAGCTGGAAACACCATATATTCT. The gene calls are TRBV7-8 and TRBJ1-3, with TRBD1 matching 7 bases. The CDR3 spans 15 residues. Germline V gene lookup returns CDR1 SGHVS and CDR2 FQNEAQ. With 4 bases clipped from V and 2 bases from J, the junction kept 5 bases outside the gene matches.

This clonotype was counted ten times or more. The genes are TRBV27 and TRBJ2-1; D unclear. The V end lost 5 bases, the J end lost 7 bases, and 12 bases lay between the germline ends. CDR3 length: 13 amino acids. The germline gives CDR1 MNHEY, CDR2 SMNVEV (reference sequence). The CDR3 DNA follows: TGTGCCAGCAGTCCTCAAATGGGTAATGAGCAGTTCTTC. It encodes CASSPQMGNEQFF.

Only a few counts were recorded for this clonotype. The rearrangement joins TRBV6-2 or TRBV6-3 to TRBJ2-5, with TRBD2 matching 14 bases. Germline CDR1 and CDR2: MNHEY and SVGEGT. The trim removed 6 bases at V and 5 bases at J, leaving 5 bases unmatched. This CDR3 comprises 15 residues. The CDR3 coding sequence is TGTGCCAGCAGCCCAGGGACTAGCGGGGGCGAGACCCAGTACTTC. Residues: CASSPGTSGGETQYF.

There are many counts of this clonotype. The rearrangement joins TRBV20-1 to TRBJ1-4; possibly TRBD1 for D (5 bases). The germline gives CDR1 DFQATT, CDR2 SNEGSKA (reference sequence). The CDR3 has 13 residues. The germline V and J ends were trimmed by 4 bases and 4 bases, with 10 bases remaining between them. As DNA, the CDR3 is TGCAGTGCTACCCGACAGAATAATGAAAAACTGTTTTTT. This translates into CSATRQNNEKLFF.

This clonotype occurred many times. V and J are TRBV6-5 and TRBJ2-6; D not resolved. With 3 bases removed from V and 1 base from J, the gap between germline ends came to 13 bases. Germline V gene sequence: CDR1 MNHEY, CDR2 SVGAGI. CDR3 size: 17 residues. The chain's CDR3 is CASSYRAALSGANVLTF. The CDR3 nucleotides read TGTGCCAGCAGTTATCGCGCAGCTCTATCTGGGGCCAACGTCCTGACTTTC.

To note about this clonotype: This may arise from a read error, as a much more abundant clone is one base away. The gene calls are TRBV4-2 and TRBJ2-7; 7 bases align to TRBD1. Germline V gene lookup returns CDR1 LGHNA and CDR2 YNFKEQ. The CDR3 consists of 16 residues. The CDR3 DNA follows: TGTGCCGGCAGCCAAGTCCCCGGGACAGCAGACTACGAGCAGTACTTC. Translation gives CAGSQVPGTADYEQYF.

Comments on this clonotype: This sequence may be a read error, since a much larger clone differs from it by one base. CDR3 sequence reads: CSYERVPGLGTEAFF. CDR3 nucleotide sequence: TGCAGCTATGAGCGGGTTCCGGGCTTGGGGACTGAAGCTTTCTTT. V usage is TRBV29-1 and J usage is TRBJ1-1; D gene ambiguous. Germline assignment: CDR1 SQVTM and CDR2 ANQGSEA. This CDR3 spans 15 amino acids. V lost 8 bases to trimming and J lost 5 bases, with 24 bases between them.

This clonotype came up once. It differs at one base from a far larger clone, so likely a read error. Here the CDR3 DNA reads TGTGCCGGCAGACCGATAAAGCGGGGGGGCCGGTACAATGAGCAGTTCTTC. Protein product: CAGRPIKRGGRYNEQFF. The chain couples TRBV2 to TRBJ2-1, with 10 nucleotides matching TRBD2. The CDR3 extends over 17 amino acids. Germline V gene data show CDR1 as SNHLY and CDR2 as FYNNEI.

This clonotype was seen repeatedly, ten times or more. This chain connects TRBV7-9 to TRBJ1-4; D is uncertain. Germline CDR1 is SEHNR and CDR2 is FQNEAQ (reference sequence). The CDR3 spans 15 residues. The V and J ends lost 3 bases and 0 bases respectively, with 8 bases between them. The DNA of the CDR3 is TGTGCCAGCAGCTTCGGACCAGCAACTAATGAAAAACTGTTTTTT. This encodes CASSFGPATNEKLFF.

This clonotype was counted ten times or more. Here the CDR3 reads CATSRVRTKGNQPQHF. DNA for the CDR3: TGTGCCACCAGCAGAGTTCGAACTAAGGGCAATCAGCCCCAGCATTTT. V usage is TRBV15 and J usage is TRBJ1-5; D remains ambiguous. The CDR3 contains 16 residues. Per the germline V gene, CDR1 is LNHNV and CDR2 is YYDKDF (reference sequence). Trimming removed 1 base from V and 2 bases from J, with 12 bases in between.

This clonotype was detected many times. CDR3 nucleotides: TGCAGCGTTGGTGGTGTGACTAGCACAGATACGCAGTATTTT. Protein sequence: CSVGGVTSTDTQYF. V is TRBV29-1 and J is TRBJ2-3; D is undetermined. V was shortened by 4 bases and J by 0 bases, with 11 bases between the two germline ends. The CDR3 has 14 residues. The germline V gene encodes CDR1 SQVTM and CDR2 ANQGSEA.

The sample holds many counts of this clonotype. This rearrangement joins TRBV5-4 to TRBJ2-1; D not resolved. Germline V gives CDR1 SGHNT, CDR2 YYREEE (reference sequence). CDR3 length: 15 residues. Between the trimmed V and J ends, which lost 6 bases and 4 bases, there was a span of 17 bases. The CDR3: CASKDPARSYNEQFF. CDR3 in DNA: TGTGCCAGCAAGGACCCCGCTCGATCTTACAATGAGCAGTTCTTC.

The table lists this clonotype with many counts. The chain uses TRBV6-4 and TRBJ1-1, with unresolved D. Germline-derived CDR1 and CDR2 are MRHNA and SNTAGT. The CDR3 is 14 amino acids. Trimming cost V 6 bases and J 1 base, with 12 bases left between them. CDR3 nucleotide sequence: TGTGCCAGCAGGGAGCGACTAGGGAACACTGAAGCTTTCTTT. This sequence encodes CASRERLGNTEAFF.

The sample holds a few counts of this clonotype. The chain is built from TRBV7-9 and TRBJ2-3; unclear D gene. The germline V gene has CDR1 SEHNR and CDR2 FQNEAQ (reference sequence). Trimming cost V 5 bases and J 7 bases, with 13 bases left between them. The CDR3 runs 13 residues. Here the CDR3 reads CASSLAVENTQYF. The DNA for the CDR3 is TGTGCCAGCAGCCTGGCCGTAGAGAATACGCAGTATTTT.

This clonotype was recorded at least ten times. The rearrangement joins TRBV11-2 to TRBJ1-1; D unresolved. This CDR3 comprises 13 residues. V was pared by 3 bases and J by 1 base, with 6 bases between. Looked up from germline, CDR1 is SGHAT and CDR2 is FQNNGV. The CDR3, as DNA: TGTGCCAGCAGCTTCGACGAGAACACTGAAGCTTTCTTT. Protein sequence: CASSFDENTEAFF.

This clonotype was counted at least ten times. CDR3 nucleotide sequence: TGCAGTGCTAGACAGACGGGACAGAATGAAAAACTGTTTTTT. Protein product: CSARQTGQNEKLFF. The V call is TRBV20-1, the J call TRBJ1-4; 7 nucleotides line up with TRBD1. The CDR3 sequence is 14 residues long. The J segment lost 5 bases and the V segment lost 2 bases, leaving 5 bases of the junction unmatched. Germline CDR1 and CDR2: DFQATT and SNEGSKA (reference sequence).

This clonotype was seen many times. The V and J genes are TRBV6-2 or TRBV6-3 and TRBJ2-7, with D perhaps matching TRBD1 (7 bases). V was cut by 3 bases and J by 4 bases, with 19 bases left in between. Per germline, CDR1 MNHEY and CDR2 SVGEGT. The CDR3 has 16 residues. The CDR3 sequence: CASSYVEEGALYEQYF. Written as DNA, the CDR3 is TGTGCCAGCAGTTATGTCGAGGAGGGGGCGCTGTACGAGCAGTACTTC.

This clonotype was recorded at least ten times. The chain has TRBV7-3 and TRBJ2-1; TRBD1 matches at 8 bases. This CDR3 is 14 amino acids long. Per germline, CDR1 SGHTA and CDR2 FQGTGA. The V gene end was trimmed by 3 bases and the J gene end by 8 bases; junction bases not matched to a gene: 6. The CDR3 DNA reads TGTGCCAGCAGCTTTAGGGCAGGGGGCGATGAGCAGTTCTTC. Amino acid sequence: CASSFRAGGDEQFF.

This clonotype was found many times. The chain links TRBV20-1 to TRBJ2-5; a possible D gene is TRBD1 (5 bases). Trimming removed 1 base at V and 2 bases at J, with 20 bases between. The CDR3 spans 17 residues. Germline V gene data show CDR1 as DFQATT and CDR2 as SNEGSKA (reference sequence). CDR3 bases: TGCAGTGCTAGAGGCATAGGTACAGGAGCCCTGCAAGAGACCCAGTACTTC. This translates into CSARGIGTGALQETQYF.

There are many counts of this clonotype. This sequence joins TRBV20-1 and TRBJ1-5; D perhaps matches TRBD1 (6 bases). The CDR3 is 13 residues long. CDR1 DFQATT and CDR2 SNEGSKA come from the germline V gene (reference sequence). Trimming took 5 bases from V and 2 from J, leaving 10 bases between them. The CDR3, as DNA: TGCAGTGCTTTTAGACAGGGCAATCAGCCCCAGCATTTT. Amino acid sequence: CSAFRQGNQPQHF.

For this clonotype: A much more abundant neighbour one base away suggests this may be a read error. The genes are TRBV20-1 and TRBJ2-6; either TRBD1 or TRBD2 may supply D (5 bases each). Germline V gene data show CDR1 as DFQATT and CDR2 as SNEGSKA (reference sequence). The CDR3 is 16 residues long. The CDR3 protein is CGGTGPSPSGANVLTF. The CDR3 nucleotides read TGCGGTGGGACGGGACCGTCCCCCTCTGGGGCCAACGTCCTGACTTTC.

Many counts were recorded for this clonotype. V gene TRBV29-1 combines with J gene TRBJ1-1; 7 bases match TRBD1. The CDR3 loop spans 15 amino acids. CDR1 and CDR2 from the germline V gene are SQVTM and ANQGSEA. V was clipped by 7 bases and J by 0 bases; unmatched bases: 11. CDR3: CSGKGTGVMNTEAFF. As DNA, the CDR3 is TGCAGCGGCAAGGGTACAGGGGTGATGAACACTGAAGCTTTCTTT. Full variable domain (outside the CDR3, taken from reference TRBV29-1 and TRBJ1-1): SAVISQKPSRDICQRGTSLTIQCQVDSQVTMMFWYRQQPGQSLTLIATANQGSEATYESGFVIDKFPISRPNLTFSTLTVSNMSPEDSSIYLCSGKGTGVMNTEAFFGQGTRLTVV.

About this clonotype: A read error is possible here, since a much larger clone lies one base away. CDR3 loop: CAGRIADTQYF. Here the CDR3 DNA reads TGTGCCGGCAGAATAGCAGATACGCAGTATTTT. The chain joins TRBV6-2 or TRBV6-3 to TRBJ2-3; D remains unclear. The germline CDR1 and CDR2 sequences are MNHEY and SVGEGT. The CDR3 extends over 11 amino acids.